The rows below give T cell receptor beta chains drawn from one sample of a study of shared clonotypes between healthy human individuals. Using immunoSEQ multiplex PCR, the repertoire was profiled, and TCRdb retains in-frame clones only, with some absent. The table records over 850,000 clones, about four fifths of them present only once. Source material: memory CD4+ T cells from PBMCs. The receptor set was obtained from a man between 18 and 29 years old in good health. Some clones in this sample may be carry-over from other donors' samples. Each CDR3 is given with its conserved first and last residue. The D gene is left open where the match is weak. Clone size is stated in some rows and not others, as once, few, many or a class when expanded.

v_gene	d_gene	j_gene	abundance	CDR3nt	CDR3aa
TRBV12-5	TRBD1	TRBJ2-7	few	TGTGCTAGTGGGCTTAGGGTTTTTTTGACAGGGGGTCCCTACGAGCAGTACTTC	CASGLRVFLTGGPYEQYF
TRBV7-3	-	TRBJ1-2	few	TGTGCCAGCAGCTCCGGCGTGGCAGCTTCCACCACTAACTATGGCTACACCTTC	CASSSGVAASTTNYGYTF
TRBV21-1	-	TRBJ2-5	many	TGTGCCAGCAGCTCGTCAGGGCACCGCCAAGAGACCCAGTACTTC	CASSSSGHRQETQYF
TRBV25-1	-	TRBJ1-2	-	TGTGCCAGCAGTGACCCCTCCCGGGATGACTACACCTTC	CASSDPSRDDYTF
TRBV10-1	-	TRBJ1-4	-	TGCGCCAGGGCAGGGGCCCCGTGTCCCTTGTGGTTGTTGGGTAATGAAAAACTGTTTTTT	CARAGAPCPLWLLGNEKLFF
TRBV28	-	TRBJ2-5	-	TGTGCCAGCAGTTTGGTGGGCCCCCCAGAGACCCAGTACTTC	CASSLVGPPETQYF
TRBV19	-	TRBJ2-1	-	TGTGCCAGTAGTATCCTCACGGACGCCTCTGAGCAGTTCTTC	CASSILTDASEQFF
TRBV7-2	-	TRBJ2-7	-	TGTGCCAGCAGCTTATACGGGGGCCTCACTCTTTCCTACGAGCAGTACTTC	CASSLYGGLTLSYEQYF
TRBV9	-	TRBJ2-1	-	TGTGCCAGCAGCGTAGCCCCATCCAATGAGCAGTTCTTC	CASSVAPSNEQFF
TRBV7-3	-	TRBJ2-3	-	TGTGCCAGCAGCTTACTAAAGGGAGGCACAGATACGCAGTATTTT	CASSLLKGGTDTQYF
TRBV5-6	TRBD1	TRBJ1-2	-	TGTGCCAGCAGCTTGATGGACAGGGTCAACTATGGCTACACCTTC	CASSLMDRVNYGYTF
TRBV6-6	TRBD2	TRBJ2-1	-	TGTGCCAGCAGCCTCCGGCTAGCGGGAGATCTCAATGAGCAGTTCTTC	CASSLRLAGDLNEQFF
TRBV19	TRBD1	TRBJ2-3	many	TGTGCCAGTAGTGCGAGACAGGGTAAGACAGATACGCAGTATTTT	CASSARQGKTDTQYF
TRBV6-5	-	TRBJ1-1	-	TGTGCCAGCACCGGGACGGGCACTGAAGCTTTCTTT	CASTGTGTEAFF
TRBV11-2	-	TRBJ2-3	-	TGTGCCAGCAGCTCGCGAGCGGGAGATACGCAGTATTTT	CASSSRAGDTQYF
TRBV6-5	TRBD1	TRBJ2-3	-	TGTGCCAGCCGACGGGACAGGGGGGGTACAGATACGCAGTATTTT	CASRRDRGGTDTQYF
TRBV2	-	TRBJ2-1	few	TGTGCCAGCAGTGAACCGGCAGGGTGGGTGGTCTTC	CASSEPAGWVVF
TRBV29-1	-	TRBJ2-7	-	TGCACCCCGTCCGCAGGTGACGGGCCCTACGAGCAGTACTTC	CTPSAGDGPYEQYF
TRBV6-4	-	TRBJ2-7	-	TGTGCCAGCACCAAAAGGCCCCATCAGGGTTCCTACGAGCAGTACTTC	CASTKRPHQGSYEQYF
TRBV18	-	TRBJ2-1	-	TGTGCCAGCTCACCACCGACTAAGAGCGGGCAGCAGTTCTTC	CASSPPTKSGQQFF
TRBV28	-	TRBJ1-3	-	TGTGCCAGCAGTTTACTTCCCGTGATCGGGGGTAGTGGAAACACCATATATTTT	CASSLLPVIGGSGNTIYF
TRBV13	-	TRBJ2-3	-	TGTGCCAGCAGCTTAGGGAGTGTGGGCACAGATACGCAGTATTTT	CASSLGSVGTDTQYF
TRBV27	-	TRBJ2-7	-	TGTGCCAGCAGTCCACGGCGGCAGGGGCGCGAGCAGTACTTC	CASSPRRQGREQYF
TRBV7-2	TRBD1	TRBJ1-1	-	TGTGCCAGCCCCCGACCGGGACAGGGGCGAGGGAACACTGAAGCTTTCTTT	CASPRPGQGRGNTEAFF
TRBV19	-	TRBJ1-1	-	TGTGCCAGTAAATCCGACACGCGGCTGAACACTGAAGCTTTCTTT	CASKSDTRLNTEAFF
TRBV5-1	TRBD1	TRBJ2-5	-	TGCGCCAGCAGCCTAGGACAGGCCTTTTCGGGGACCCAGTACTTC	CASSLGQAFSGTQYF
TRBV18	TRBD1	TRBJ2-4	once	TGTGCCAGCTCACCGGACAGGGTGTCCAAAAACATTCAGTACTTC	CASSPDRVSKNIQYF
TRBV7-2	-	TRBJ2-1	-	TGTGCCAGCAGCTTAGAAAAGGGGATAGGCTACAATGAGCAGTTCTTC	CASSLEKGIGYNEQFF
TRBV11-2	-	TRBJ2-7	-	TGTGCCAGCAGCTTTCTGAAAGGGCGTTCTTACGAGCAGTACTTC	CASSFLKGRSYEQYF
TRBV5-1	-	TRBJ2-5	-	TGCGCCAGCAGCTTGACCGGGTCCCAAGAGACCCAGTACTTC	CASSLTGSQETQYF
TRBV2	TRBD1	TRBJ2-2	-	TGTGCCAGCACCGGACAGGGAAAAGCCGGGGAGCTGTTTTTT	CASTGQGKAGELFF
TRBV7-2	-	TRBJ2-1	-	TGTGCCAGCAGCCCAAAGGCGGGGTACAATGAGCAGTTCTTC	CASSPKAGYNEQFF
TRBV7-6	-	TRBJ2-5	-	TGTGCCAGCAGCGCGGGCTCAGGGGATAGAGAGACCCAGTACTTC	CASSAGSGDRETQYF
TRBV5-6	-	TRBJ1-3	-	TGTGCCAGCAGCTTGGGGCAGCTCTCTGGAAACACCATATATTTT	CASSLGQLSGNTIYF
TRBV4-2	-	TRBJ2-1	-	TGTGCCAGCAGCCAAAGGTCATTGGGACTGGACAACAATGAGCAGTTCTTC	CASSQRSLGLDNNEQFF
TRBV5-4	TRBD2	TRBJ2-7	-	TGTGCCAGCAGCTTTAGCGGGGGGGTTGACAGGGTCATGCAGTACTTC	CASSFSGGVDRVMQYF
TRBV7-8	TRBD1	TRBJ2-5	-	TGTGCCAGCAGCTTAGCGGGACAGGGGTTTGGGGAGACCCAGTACTTC	CASSLAGQGFGETQYF
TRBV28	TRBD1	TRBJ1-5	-	TGTGCCAGCAGTGTTCCAGGGGGGAATCAGCCCCAGCATTTT	CASSVPGGNQPQHF
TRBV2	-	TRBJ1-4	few	TGTGCCAGCAGTGAAAGGTGGGGAGAACTGTTTTTT	CASSERWGELFF
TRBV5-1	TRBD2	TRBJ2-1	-	TGCGCCAGCAGCTTGGCCCCTAGCGGGCCCCCCAGTGAGCAGTTCTTC	CASSLAPSGPPSEQFF
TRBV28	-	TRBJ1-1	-	TGTGCCAGCGGGGGTATAAAGGGCGAAGCTTTCTTT	CASGGIKGEAFF
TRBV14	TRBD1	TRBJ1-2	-	TGTGCCAGCAGCCATCAGGGGGCGGGCGGCTACACCTTC	CASSHQGAGGYTF
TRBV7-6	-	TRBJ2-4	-	TGTGCCAGCAGCTTTACAGGAGAAGACATTCAGTACTTC	CASSFTGEDIQYF
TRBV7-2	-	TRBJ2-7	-	TGTGCCAGCAGCTTAGCGGGGACGGAGACCTACGAGCAGTACTTC	CASSLAGTETYEQYF
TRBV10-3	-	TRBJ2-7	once	TGTGCCATCAGTGAGGTGGCAGTCACTTACGAGCAGTACTTC	CAISEVAVTYEQYF
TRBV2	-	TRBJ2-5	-	TGTGCCAGCAGTGATACCCTCACCCGGGCCGTTATGGAGACCCAGTACTTC	CASSDTLTRAVMETQYF
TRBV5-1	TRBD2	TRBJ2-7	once	TGCGCCAGCAGCCGACCCTCGACTAGCGGGAGCAACGAGCAGTACTTC	CASSRPSTSGSNEQYF
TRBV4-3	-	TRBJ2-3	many	TGCGCCAGCAGCCGGGCCGGGGTGGGCACAGATACGCAGTATTTT	CASSRAGVGTDTQYF
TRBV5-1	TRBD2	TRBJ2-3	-	TGCGCCAGCAGCTTGGAGGCGAGCGGGAGAGGTACGCAGTATTTT	CASSLEASGRGTQYF
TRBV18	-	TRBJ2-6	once	TGTGCCAGCTCACCACCGTGGGGTTCTGGGGCCAACGTCCTGACTTTC	CASSPPWGSGANVLTF